This T cell receptor (beta chain) emerged from a study of response to subunit inactivated influenza vaccine. CDR1 and CDR2 from the germline V gene are MNHNS and SASEGT. The V and J ends lost 5 bases and 2 bases respectively, with 13 bases between them. The CDR3 is 14 residues long. A word on this clonotype: Its matching antigen is unknown.

Study observations and caveats: The authors put forward the suggestion that each seasonal influenza vaccination may bring in only a limited number of new T cells.

MiXCR, applied by TCRdb to the RT-PCR reads, yields one record per CDR3 protein. The sample carries roughly 700,000 distinct CDR3 sequences, around 14% recorded once. The sequence was collected from a man aged 45-65 years who received an inactivated influenza vaccine. Sample: PBMCs from blood, taken roughly 12 days after vaccination. V is TRBV6-1 and J is TRBJ2-7; possible D gene TRBD2, 5 bases. This CDR3 reads CASSLREPPYEQYF. The CDR3 DNA follows: TGTGCCAGCAGTCTAAGGGAGCCCCCCTACGAGCAGTACTTC.